The 21 T cell receptor beta chains presented below share a single source sample, sequenced in a study of T cell repertoires in cytomegalovirus infection. TCRdb ran MiXCR on the reads and lists one entry per CDR3 protein. This table holds about 740,000 distinct CDR3 sequences, roughly 36% found once. These TCRs are of unknown antigen specificity. The material was cultured PBMCs, obtained from culture after CMV antigen stimulation. These receptors were obtained from a human donor in good health (CMV status not recorded). Some clones in this sample may be carry-over from other donors' samples.

V and J are TRBV7-6 and TRBJ1-5; maybe TRBD1 (5 bases). V gave up 5 bases and J gave up 7 bases, with 15 bases separating them. The CDR3 spans 14 residues. Germline values: CDR1 SGHVS, CDR2 FNYEAQ. CDR3 protein: CASSPGGVIQPQHF. Here the CDR3 DNA reads TGTGCCAGCAGCCCCGGGGGGGTTATCCAGCCCCAGCATTTT.

This clonotype was picked up many times. V is TRBV7-2 and J is TRBJ2-2; tentatively, D is TRBD1 (5 bases). Trimming removed 5 bases at V and 3 bases at J, with 25 bases between. The germline gives CDR1 SGHTA, CDR2 FQGNSA. The CDR3 spans 19 residues. The CDR3 DNA sequence: TGTGCCAGCAGCCCCCGTTTTTTGGTTAGGGGCCGAGACACCGGGGAGCTGTTTTTT. Encoded protein: CASSPRFLVRGRDTGELFF.

This clonotype was observed a single time. The CDR3 region has the DNA TGCAGCGGGGGACAGACCTACGAGCAGTACTTC. Translation gives CSGGQTYEQYF. The chain carries TRBV29-1 and TRBJ2-7; 7 bases map to TRBD1. CDR1 and CDR2 (germline): SQVTM, ANQGSEA. This CDR3 region has 11 residues. V lost 7 bases, J lost 2 bases, and 2 bases stayed unmatched.

The sample holds a few counts of this clonotype. This chain joins TRBV28 and TRBJ1-2, with a tentative D call TRBD1 (5 bases). Germline values: CDR1 MDHEN, CDR2 SYDVKM. The CDR3 loop spans 14 amino acids. Trimming shortened V by 8 bases and J by 8 bases, and 21 bases separated the two germline ends. The CDR3 loop is CASVAGTPSPGYTF. CDR3 in DNA: TGTGCCAGCGTCGCCGGGACTCCCTCACCGGGCTACACCTTC.

This chain links TRBV19 with TRBJ1-2; 9 positions agree with TRBD1. The CDR3 covers 14 residues. CDR1 is LNHDA, CDR2 SQIVND, per germline (reference sequence). V was clipped by 6 bases and J by 3 bases; unmatched bases: 5. CDR3 sequence (DNA): TGTGCCAGTAGATTGGGGGACAGGGACTATGGCTACACCTTC. It encodes CASRLGDRDYGYTF.

The table lists this clonotype with a few counts. The chain is built from TRBV29-1 and TRBJ1-1, with D possibly being TRBD1 (5 bases). V lost 4 bases and J 1 base, leaving 13 bases between the germline ends. Germline assignment: CDR1 SQVTM and CDR2 ANQGSEA. This CDR3 comprises 14 residues. The CDR3 region is CSVVPWQGNTEAFF. The CDR3, as DNA: TGCAGCGTTGTGCCCTGGCAGGGGAACACTGAAGCTTTCTTT.

This clonotype was seen a single time. The V gene is TRBV12-3 or TRBV12-4, the J gene TRBJ1-2; no reliable D call. Trimming removed 3 bases at V and 4 bases at J, with 9 bases between. This CDR3 spans 13 amino acids. Here the CDR3 DNA reads TGTGCCAGCAGTTTGTCCCCGGTCTATGGCTACACCTTC. It translates to CASSLSPVYGYTF.

The sample holds many counts of this clonotype. J is TRBJ1-1 and V is TRBV7-2; D uncertain. The CDR3 contains 11 residues. The V and J ends lost 5 bases and 5 bases respectively, with 6 bases between them. The V gene's germline CDR1 is SGHTA and CDR2 FQGNSA. CDR3 DNA: TGTGCCAGCAGCCCCTCTACTGAAGCTTTCTTT. It specifies CASSPSTEAFF.

This clonotype was picked up a small number of times. The chain combines TRBV7-2 with TRBJ2-7; the match to TRBD2 covers 7 bases. The CDR3 sequence is 15 residues long. The V segment lost 0 bases and the J segment 9 bases; nucleotides outside the gene matches: 11. The V gene's germline CDR1 is SGHTA and CDR2 FQGNSA. The CDR3 region is CASSLALGRGSVQYF. Written as DNA, the CDR3 is TGTGCCAGCAGCTTAGCGCTTGGGAGGGGATCGGTGCAGTACTTC. The complete variable domain, with remaining parts taken from reference TRBV7-2 and TRBJ2-7, reads GAGVSQSPSNKVTEKGKDVELRCDPISGHTALYWYRQSLGQGLEFLIYFQGNSAPDKSGLPSDRFSAERTGGSVSTLTIQRTQQEDSAVYLCASSLALGRGSVQYFGPGTRLTVT.

The chain recombines TRBV7-2 with TRBJ1-6; a weak D match, TRBD1 (6 bases). From germline, CDR1 is SGHTA and CDR2 FQGNSA. The CDR3 extends over 14 amino acids. V was shortened by 6 bases and J by 8 bases, with 14 bases between the two germline ends. This chain's CDR3 is CASSLQGGDSPLHF. The CDR3 bases are TGTGCCAGCAGTCTACAGGGTGGGGATTCACCCCTCCACTTT.

The chain uses TRBV18 and TRBJ1-6, with D possibly TRBD1 on 6 matching bases. The CDR3 covers 14 residues. V was shortened by 3 bases and J by 13 bases, with 16 bases between the two germline ends. The germline gives CDR1 KGHSH, CDR2 LQKENI. CDR3 region: CASSPGQGSQPLHF. For the CDR3, the DNA is TGTGCCAGCTCACCGGGACAAGGTTCCCAGCCCCTCCACTTT.

The chain uses TRBV4-1 and TRBJ1-3; D unresolved. CDR3 size: 14 residues. V was trimmed by 0 bases and J by 11 bases, leaving 14 bases between them. In germline, CDR1 is MGHRA, CDR2 YSYEKL. CDR3 DNA: TGCGCCAGCAGCCAAGAGCCAGGAGCGGCCCCCATATATTTT. It is translated as CASSQEPGAAPIYF.

This clonotype has at least ten counts. V and J are TRBV7-2 and TRBJ2-5; no definite D call. The CDR3 is 16 residues long. The germline gives CDR1 SGHTA, CDR2 FQGNSA. V lost 2 bases and J lost 3, with 16 bases in between. CDR3 sequence reads: CASSLMGPGLEETQYF. The CDR3 bases are TGTGCCAGCAGCTTAATGGGCCCCGGGCTCGAAGAGACCCAGTACTTC.

This clonotype was seen a few times. The chain has TRBV6-2 or TRBV6-3 and TRBJ2-1; 8 bases align to TRBD2. Trimming removed 4 bases from V and 6 bases from J; junction bases left unmatched: 8. The CDR3 totals 15 residues. Germline assignment: CDR1 MNHEY and CDR2 SVGEGT. The CDR3 DNA sequence: TGTGCCAGCAGTTCCCCAAGACTAGCGCCCAATGAGCAGTTCTTC. Translated: CASSSPRLAPNEQFF.

This clonotype was observed a few times. The junction does not match germline at one end; this may be a read error. The rearrangement links TRBV2 to TRBJ1-4; no reliable D call. Germline assignment: CDR1 SNHLY and CDR2 FYNNEI. The CDR3 runs 15 residues. The CDR3 DNA sequence: TGTGCCAGCACCGTCTTTCCCGGGCCGAATGAAAACCTGTTTTTT. It is translated as CASTVFPGPNENLFF.

The rearrangement uses TRBV6-5 and TRBJ1-1; D remains unclear. This CDR3 spans 13 amino acids. V was clipped by 6 bases and J by 3 bases, with 11 bases between them. Germline CDR1 is MNHEY and CDR2 is SVGAGI. CDR3 in amino acids: CASSGGPHTEAFF. In DNA, the CDR3 is TGTGCCAGCAGCGGAGGTCCCCACACTGAAGCTTTCTTT.

Only one count was recorded for this clonotype. This rearrangement joins TRBV5-1 to TRBJ1-2; 8 nucleotides match TRBD1. Germline lookup yields CDR1 SGHRS and CDR2 YFSETQ. V dropped 4 bases and J dropped 6; count of bases not matched to a gene: 8. The CDR3 totals 14 residues. The chain's CDR3 is CASSTGQGSDGYTF. CDR3 nucleotides: TGCGCCAGCAGCACCGGACAGGGCTCGGATGGCTACACCTTC. The complete variable domain, with remaining parts taken from reference TRBV5-1 and TRBJ1-2, reads KAGVTQTPRYLIKTRGQQVTLSCSPISGHRSVSWYQQTPGQGLQFLFEYFSETQRNKGNFPGRFSGRQFSNSRSEMNVSTLELGDSALYLCASSTGQGSDGYTFGSGTRLTVV.

The J gene is TRBJ1-5, the V gene TRBV2; no reliable D call. Deletions cut 4 bases from V and 4 bases from J, with 8 bases between. CDR1 is SNHLY and CDR2 is FYNNEI in the germline V gene. The CDR3 loop spans 13 amino acids. DNA of the CDR3: TGTGCCAGCAGTGTCCAAAATAATCAGCCCCAGCATTTT. Encoded protein: CASSVQNNQPQHF.

The chain combines TRBV7-2 with TRBJ2-7, with no clear D. Trimming removed 2 bases at V and 2 bases at J, with 10 bases between. Germline lookup yields CDR1 SGHTA and CDR2 FQGNSA. The length of the CDR3 is 14 residues. CDR3 protein: CASSLLGRTYEQYF. The DNA of the CDR3 is TGTGCCAGCAGCTTATTAGGCCGCACCTACGAGCAGTACTTC.

Only a few counts were recorded for this clonotype. The V call is TRBV7-9, the J call TRBJ2-3, with D uncertain. Germline CDR1 SEHNR, CDR2 FQNEAQ (reference sequence). Trimming pared 10 bases from V and 4 bases from J, leaving 9 bases between. CDR3 length: 11 amino acids. The CDR3 loop reads CATSGPDTQYF. The DNA for the CDR3 is TGTGCCACTTCAGGTCCAGATACGCAGTATTTT. The full variable domain, rest sourced from reference TRBV7-9 and TRBJ2-3, is DTGVSQNPRHKITKRGQNVTFRCDPISEHNRLYWYRQTLGQGPEFLTYFQNEAQLEKSRLLSDRFSAERPKGSFSTLEIQRTEQGDSAMYLCATSGPDTQYFGPGTRLTVL.

This sequence joins TRBV7-9 and TRBJ2-7; 12 bases are a match to TRBD1. V shed 4 bases and J 3 bases; nucleotides not matched to a gene: 10. The CDR3 has 17 amino acids. Germline V gives CDR1 SEHNR, CDR2 FQNEAQ (reference sequence). Here the CDR3 DNA reads TGTGCCAGCAGCTCCTACCCCGGGACAGGGGGCATCTACGAGCAGTACTTC. It translates to CASSSYPGTGGIYEQYF.